A selection of T cell receptor beta chains follows, all from one sample in a study of neoadjuvant anti-PD-1 for oral cavity cancer. Some clones are missing from TCRdb's copy, which holds only in-frame ones; the method was immunoSEQ multiplex PCR. The table lists about 16,000 clones, approximately 70% of them singletons. The input for sequencing was PBMCs, taken before nivolumab (anti-PD-1) treatment. The receptor set was obtained from a person aged 35-79 years with oral cavity squamous cell carcinoma. Each CDR3 is given with its conserved first and last residue. The order of the fields is CDR3 protein, CDR3 DNA, J gene, clone size, V gene, D gene. A D gene is named only where the DNA matches it firmly. Only some rows state a clone size, as once, few, many or a class for expanded clones.

CDR3aa: CASSDLGGTGYNEQFF
CDR3nt: TGTGCCAGCAGTGACCTGGGCGGGACAGGGTACAATGAGCAGTTCTTC
j_gene: TRBJ2-1
abundance: NA
v_gene: TRBV6-4
d_gene: TRBD1

CDR3aa: CASSYSLGGTGETQYF
CDR3nt: TGTGCCAGCAGTTACTCCCTCGGGGGGACGGGTGAGACCCAGTACTTC
j_gene: TRBJ2-5
abundance: NA
v_gene: TRBV6-5
d_gene: TRBD2

CDR3aa: CASSFGRVGGALNTEAFF
CDR3nt: TGTGCCAGCAGCTTCGGTCGTGTGGGGGGCGCTTTGAACACTGAAGCTTTCTTT
j_gene: TRBJ1-1
abundance: few
v_gene: TRBV7-9
d_gene: NA

CDR3aa: CASSEKWQGGRDTQYF
CDR3nt: TGTGCCAGCAGTGAGAAGTGGCAGGGTGGTAGAGATACGCAGTATTTT
j_gene: TRBJ2-3
abundance: NA
v_gene: TRBV2
d_gene: NA

CDR3aa: CSVGGQGFNQPQHF
CDR3nt: TGCAGCGTTGGGGGGCAGGGATTCAATCAGCCCCAGCATTTT
j_gene: TRBJ1-5
abundance: NA
v_gene: TRBV29-1
d_gene: NA

CDR3aa: CASSDLYREDQPQHF
CDR3nt: TGTGCCAGCAGCGACCTTTATAGAGAGGATCAGCCCCAGCATTTT
j_gene: TRBJ1-5
abundance: NA
v_gene: TRBV7-8
d_gene: NA

CDR3aa: CASSIPGRVYEQYF
CDR3nt: TGTGCCAGTAGTATACCCGGGAGAGTGTACGAGCAGTACTTC
j_gene: TRBJ2-7
abundance: NA
v_gene: TRBV19
d_gene: NA

CDR3aa: CASSQEGTSGYNEQFF
CDR3nt: TGTGCCAGCAGCCAAGAGGGGACTAGCGGTTACAATGAGCAGTTCTTC
j_gene: TRBJ2-1
abundance: NA
v_gene: TRBV7-3
d_gene: TRBD2

CDR3aa: CASSFLTGFGETQYF
CDR3nt: TGTGCCAGCAGCTTCCTAACAGGGTTCGGTGAGACCCAGTACTTC
j_gene: TRBJ2-5
abundance: few
v_gene: TRBV11-2
d_gene: NA

CDR3aa: CASSPLTGGPGNEQFF
CDR3nt: TGCGCCAGCAGTCCCTTGACAGGGGGACCGGGGAATGAGCAGTTCTTC
j_gene: TRBJ2-1
abundance: NA
v_gene: TRBV10-1
d_gene: TRBD1

CDR3aa: CASSSAENTEAFF
CDR3nt: TGCGCCAGCAGTTCGGCCGAGAACACTGAAGCTTTCTTT
j_gene: TRBJ1-1
abundance: few
v_gene: TRBV5-1
d_gene: NA

CDR3aa: CAISESIGASSGANVLTF
CDR3nt: TGTGCCATCAGTGAGTCGATCGGGGCGAGCTCTGGGGCCAACGTCCTGACTTTC
j_gene: TRBJ2-6
abundance: NA
v_gene: TRBV10-3
d_gene: NA

CDR3aa: CASSPPGLGAKSEQFF
CDR3nt: TGTGCCAGCAGCCCCCCGGGCCTGGGGGCAAAGAGTGAGCAGTTCTTC
j_gene: TRBJ2-1
abundance: once
v_gene: TRBV11-2
d_gene: NA

CDR3aa: CSVEEIGTGREKLFF
CDR3nt: TGCAGCGTTGAAGAAATCGGGACTGGGAGGGAAAAACTGTTTTTT
j_gene: TRBJ1-4
abundance: NA
v_gene: TRBV29-1
d_gene: NA

CDR3aa: CASRSGADRNTIYF
CDR3nt: TGTGCCAGCCGAAGCGGGGCTGACCGAAACACCATATATTTT
j_gene: TRBJ1-3
abundance: NA
v_gene: TRBV6-6
d_gene: NA

CDR3aa: CAWGGRVGTEAFF
CDR3nt: TGTGCCTGGGGGGGCCGGGTCGGCACTGAAGCTTTCTTT
j_gene: TRBJ1-1
abundance: NA
v_gene: TRBV30
d_gene: NA

CDR3aa: CASSQDDLSVYEQYF
CDR3nt: TGCGCCAGCAGCCAAGACGACCTCTCCGTATACGAGCAGTACTTC
j_gene: TRBJ2-7
abundance: NA
v_gene: TRBV4-1
d_gene: NA

CDR3aa: CASRMTGSYEQYF
CDR3nt: TGTGCCAGCAGAATGACTGGGTCCTACGAGCAGTACTTC
j_gene: TRBJ2-7
abundance: once
v_gene: TRBV2
d_gene: NA

CDR3aa: CASSLDPGLATTGELFF
CDR3nt: TGCGCCAGCAGCTTAGACCCGGGACTAGCGACCACCGGGGAGCTGTTTTTT
j_gene: TRBJ2-2
abundance: NA
v_gene: TRBV5-1
d_gene: TRBD2

CDR3aa: CASGMSRQQLQETQYF
CDR3nt: TGTGCCAGCGGGATGTCCCGACAGCAATTACAAGAGACCCAGTACTTC
j_gene: TRBJ2-5
abundance: NA
v_gene: TRBV7-8
d_gene: NA

CDR3aa: CATSRGRGRWSEQYF
CDR3nt: TGTGCCACCAGCAGGGGCCGCGGGAGATGGTCCGAGCAGTACTTC
j_gene: TRBJ2-7
abundance: NA
v_gene: TRBV15
d_gene: TRBD2

CDR3aa: CASSLGMADTQYF
CDR3nt: TGTGCCAGCAGCTTAGGGATGGCAGATACGCAGTATTTT
j_gene: TRBJ2-3
abundance: once
v_gene: TRBV11-2
d_gene: NA

CDR3aa: CASPRGGDYNEQFF
CDR3nt: TGCGCCAGCCCGAGAGGGGGGGACTACAATGAGCAGTTCTTC
j_gene: TRBJ2-1
abundance: NA
v_gene: TRBV10-1
d_gene: NA

CDR3aa: CASNGDPANEQFF
CDR3nt: TGTGCCAGCAACGGGGACCCGGCGAATGAGCAGTTCTTC
j_gene: TRBJ2-1
abundance: few
v_gene: TRBV2
d_gene: NA

CDR3aa: CASSFGENTEAFF
CDR3nt: TGTGCCAGCAGCTTCGGAGAGAACACTGAAGCTTTCTTT
j_gene: TRBJ1-1
abundance: NA
v_gene: TRBV7-3
d_gene: NA

CDR3aa: CSVANPGTGGYEQYF
CDR3nt: TGCAGCGTTGCGAATCCCGGGACAGGGGGTTACGAGCAGTACTTC
j_gene: TRBJ2-7
abundance: NA
v_gene: TRBV29-1
d_gene: TRBD1

CDR3aa: CASSPRQGAPYEQYF
CDR3nt: TGTGCCAGCAGTCCCCGTCAGGGGGCTCCCTACGAGCAGTACTTC
j_gene: TRBJ2-7
abundance: NA
v_gene: TRBV6-5
d_gene: TRBD1

CDR3aa: CASSRGAGENNYGYTF
CDR3nt: TGTGCCAGCAGCCGCGGTGCAGGGGAAAATAACTATGGCTACACCTTC
j_gene: TRBJ1-2
abundance: few
v_gene: TRBV5-5
d_gene: NA

CDR3aa: CSVRYTQYF
CDR3nt: TGCAGTGTAAGGTATACGCAGTATTTT
j_gene: TRBJ2-3
abundance: NA
v_gene: TRBV20-1
d_gene: NA

CDR3aa: CSVEDRNYGYTF
CDR3nt: TGCAGCGTGGAGGACAGAAACTATGGCTACACCTTC
j_gene: TRBJ1-2
abundance: NA
v_gene: TRBV29-1
d_gene: NA

CDR3aa: CASSVGQEETQYF
CDR3nt: TGTGCCAGCAGCGTAGGACAGGAAGAGACCCAGTACTTC
j_gene: TRBJ2-5
abundance: NA
v_gene: TRBV9
d_gene: NA

CDR3aa: CASSEPGTGWGNQPQHF
CDR3nt: TGTGCCAGCAGTGAGCCCGGGACAGGATGGGGGAATCAGCCCCAGCATTTT
j_gene: TRBJ1-5
abundance: NA
v_gene: TRBV6-1
d_gene: TRBD1

CDR3aa: CASRADRGGGNTIYF
CDR3nt: TGTGCCAGTAGAGCAGACAGGGGCGGAGGAAACACCATATATTTT
j_gene: TRBJ1-3
abundance: NA
v_gene: TRBV19
d_gene: TRBD1

CDR3aa: CAISESKGQSLSTDTQYF
CDR3nt: TGTGCCATCAGTGAGTCGAAGGGACAGAGCCTTTCCACAGATACGCAGTATTTT
j_gene: TRBJ2-3
abundance: NA
v_gene: TRBV10-3
d_gene: TRBD1

CDR3aa: CASTTGVGAPGEQYF
CDR3nt: TGTGCCAGCACCACCGGTGTTGGGGCTCCGGGTGAGCAGTACTTC
j_gene: TRBJ2-7
abundance: NA
v_gene: TRBV2
d_gene: NA

CDR3aa: CASSERGQGQEKLFF
CDR3nt: TGTGCCAGCAGTGAGCGCGGACAGGGGCAGGAAAAACTGTTTTTT
j_gene: TRBJ1-4
abundance: once
v_gene: TRBV2
d_gene: TRBD1

CDR3aa: CASSIRMDEKLFF
CDR3nt: TGTGCCAGTAGTATACGAATGGATGAAAAACTGTTTTTT
j_gene: TRBJ1-4
abundance: few
v_gene: TRBV19
d_gene: NA

CDR3aa: CAVLSGNTGELFF
CDR3nt: TGTGCCGTCCTGTCCGGAAACACCGGGGAGCTGTTTTTT
j_gene: TRBJ2-2
abundance: NA
v_gene: TRBV10-3
d_gene: NA

CDR3aa: CASSQELSQGAGEQYF
CDR3nt: TGTGCCAGCAGCCAAGAGTTGTCACAGGGGGCGGGTGAGCAGTACTTC
j_gene: TRBJ2-7
abundance: NA
v_gene: TRBV5-4
d_gene: TRBD1

CDR3aa: CASSPWTSGSQFF
CDR3nt: TGTGCCAGCAGCCCCTGGACTAGCGGGAGTCAGTTCTTC
j_gene: TRBJ2-1
abundance: NA
v_gene: TRBV5-6
d_gene: TRBD2